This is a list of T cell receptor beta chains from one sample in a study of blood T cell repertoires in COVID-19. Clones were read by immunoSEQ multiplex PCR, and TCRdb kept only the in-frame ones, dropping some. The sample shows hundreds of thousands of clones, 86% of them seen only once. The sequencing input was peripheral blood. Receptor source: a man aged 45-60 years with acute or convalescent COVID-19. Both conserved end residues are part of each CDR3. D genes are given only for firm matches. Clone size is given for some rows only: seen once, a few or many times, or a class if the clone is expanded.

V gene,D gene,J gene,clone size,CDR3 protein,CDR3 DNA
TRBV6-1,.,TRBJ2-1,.,CASSEAPFTSSYNEQFF,TGTGCCAGCAGTGAAGCCCCATTCACCAGCTCCTACAATGAGCAGTTCTTC
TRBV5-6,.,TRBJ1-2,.,CASRPPGGGYTF,TGTGCCAGCAGGCCCCCCGGAGGCGGCTACACCTTC
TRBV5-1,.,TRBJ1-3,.,CASSREAGEGNTIYF,TGCGCCAGCAGCCGCGAGGCAGGGGAAGGAAACACCATATATTTT
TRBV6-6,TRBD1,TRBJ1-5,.,CASSRIRDRVGNQPQHF,TGTGCCAGCAGTCGAATCCGGGACAGGGTAGGAAATCAGCCCCAGCATTTT
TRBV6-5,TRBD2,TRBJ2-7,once,CASSRSSGGLNEQYF,TGTGCCAGCAGTCGGTCTAGCGGGGGGCTAAACGAGCAGTACTTC
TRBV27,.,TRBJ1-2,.,CASSKSTGPDYGYTF,TGTGCCAGCAGTAAATCGACAGGCCCGGACTATGGCTACACCTTC
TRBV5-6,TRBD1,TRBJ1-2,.,CASSRRQGSSGYTF,TGTGCCAGCAGCCGACGACAGGGTAGCTCTGGCTACACCTTC
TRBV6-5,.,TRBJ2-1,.,CASTRGTTYNEQFF,TGTGCCAGCACCCGGGGAACTACCTACAATGAGCAGTTCTTC
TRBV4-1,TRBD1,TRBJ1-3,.,CASSLQGANSGNTIYF,TGCGCCAGCAGCCTACAGGGGGCCAATTCTGGAAACACCATATATTTT
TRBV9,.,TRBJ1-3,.,CASSVGDTIYF,TGTGCCAGCAGCGTAGGAGACACCATATATTTT
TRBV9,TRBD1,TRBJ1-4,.,CASSADRVNEKLFF,TGTGCCAGCAGCGCAGACAGGGTTAATGAAAAACTGTTTTTT
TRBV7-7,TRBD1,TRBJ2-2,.,CASSSGQANTGELFF,TGTGCCAGCAGCAGTGGACAGGCGAACACCGGGGAGCTGTTTTTT
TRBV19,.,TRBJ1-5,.,CASRTGDYSNQPQHF,TGTGCCAGTAGAACGGGAGATTATAGCAATCAGCCCCAGCATTTT
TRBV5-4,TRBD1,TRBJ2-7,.,CASSSDRVGEQYF,TGTGCCAGCAGCTCGGACAGGGTAGGCGAGCAGTACTTC
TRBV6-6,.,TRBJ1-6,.,CASSSGDSPLHF,TGTGCCAGCAGTTCCGGGGATTCACCCCTCCACTTT
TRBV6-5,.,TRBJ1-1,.,CASSYGLGGEAFF,TGTGCCAGCAGTTACGGGCTGGGCGGGGAAGCTTTCTTT
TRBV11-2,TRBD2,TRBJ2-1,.,CASSPAGGPSYNEQFF,TGTGCCAGCAGCCCAGCGGGGGGGCCATCCTACAATGAGCAGTTCTTC
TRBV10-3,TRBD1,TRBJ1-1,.,CAISKGQGASWGNTEAFF,TGTGCCATCAGCAAGGGACAGGGGGCGTCGTGGGGGAACACTGAAGCTTTCTTT
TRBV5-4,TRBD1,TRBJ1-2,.,CASSFGGQGIYGYTF,TGTGCCAGCAGCTTTGGGGGACAGGGGATCTATGGCTACACCTTC
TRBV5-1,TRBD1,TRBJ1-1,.,CASRTTPGGNTEAFF,TGCGCCAGCCGCACTACACCAGGGGGCAACACTGAAGCTTTCTTT
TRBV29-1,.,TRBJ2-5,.,CSGAGGPQETQYF,TGCAGCGGGGCCGGGGGACCCCAAGAGACCCAGTACTTC
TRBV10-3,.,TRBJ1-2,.,CAISADTTYNYGYTF,TGTGCCATCAGTGCCGACACCACTTATAACTATGGCTACACCTTC
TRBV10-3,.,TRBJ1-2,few,CAISESMTVYGYTF,TGTGCCATCAGTGAGTCCATGACAGTCTATGGCTACACCTTC
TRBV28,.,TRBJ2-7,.,CASGPPRFPYEQYF,TGTGCCAGCGGGCCCCCGCGTTTCCCCTACGAGCAGTACTTC
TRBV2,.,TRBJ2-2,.,CASSERAANTGELFF,TGTGCCAGCAGTGAGAGGGCGGCGAACACCGGGGAGCTGTTTTTT
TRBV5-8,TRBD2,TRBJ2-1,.,CASSLVAGPRPYYNEQFF,TGTGCCAGCAGCTTAGTAGCGGGGCCCCGACCTTACTACAATGAGCAGTTCTTC
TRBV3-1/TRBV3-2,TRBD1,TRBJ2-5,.,CASSYEGQGIRAQYF,TGTGCCAGCAGCTATGAGGGACAGGGGATTAGGGCCCAGTACTTC
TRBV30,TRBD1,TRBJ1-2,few,CAWSFQGDYGYTF,TGTGCCTGGAGTTTTCAGGGGGACTATGGCTACACCTTC
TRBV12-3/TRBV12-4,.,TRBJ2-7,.,CASSFTGYEQYF,TGTGCCAGCAGTTTCACAGGGTACGAGCAGTACTTC
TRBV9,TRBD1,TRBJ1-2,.,CASSVGSGGRNYGYTF,TGTGCCAGCAGCGTAGGGTCAGGGGGCCGGAACTATGGCTACACCTTC
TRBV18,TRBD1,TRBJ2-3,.,CASSPTGVITDTQYF,TGTGCCAGCTCACCCACAGGGGTTATTACAGATACGCAGTATTTT
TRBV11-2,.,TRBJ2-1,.,CASSLVQGNEQFF,TGTGCCAGCAGCTTAGTCCAGGGCAATGAGCAGTTCTTC
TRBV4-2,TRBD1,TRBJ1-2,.,CASSHLDRGGYTF,TGTGCCAGCAGCCACCTTGACAGGGGCGGCTACACCTTC